The subject of this entry is one TCR beta chain. Its antigen is unknown. This entry is derived from a study of neoadjuvant anti-PD-1 for oral cavity cancer. Study-wide background: Non-progressing patients received a fourth nivolumab dose near day 43, then surgery on days 50-56.

Time point: after neoadjuvant nivolumab, at surgical resection. The patients had HPV-negative, locally advanced oral cavity squamous cell carcinoma. Produced via immunoSEQ multiplex PCR; TCRdb's table is partial and in-frame only. The data contain 40,000 to 50,000 clones, 65% to 85% of them singletons. CDR1 and CDR2 from the germline V gene are SGHTA and FQGNSA. The CDR3 is 15 residues long. V lost 2 bases, J lost 2 bases, and 3 bases stayed unmatched. Study-level findings and limits: Non-responders to neoadjuvant nivolumab had significantly more clonal PBMC T cells than responders.

This receptor was taken from a person aged 35 to 85 with oral cavity squamous cell carcinoma. The sequencing here drew on PBMCs, taken after nivolumab (anti-PD-1) treatment. The gene calls are TRBV7-2 and TRBJ1-1; the match to TRBD1 covers 9 bases. For the CDR3, the DNA is TGTGCCAGCAGCTTAACGGGACAGGGAAACACTGAAGCTTTCTTT. Its translation is CASSLTGQGNTEAFF.